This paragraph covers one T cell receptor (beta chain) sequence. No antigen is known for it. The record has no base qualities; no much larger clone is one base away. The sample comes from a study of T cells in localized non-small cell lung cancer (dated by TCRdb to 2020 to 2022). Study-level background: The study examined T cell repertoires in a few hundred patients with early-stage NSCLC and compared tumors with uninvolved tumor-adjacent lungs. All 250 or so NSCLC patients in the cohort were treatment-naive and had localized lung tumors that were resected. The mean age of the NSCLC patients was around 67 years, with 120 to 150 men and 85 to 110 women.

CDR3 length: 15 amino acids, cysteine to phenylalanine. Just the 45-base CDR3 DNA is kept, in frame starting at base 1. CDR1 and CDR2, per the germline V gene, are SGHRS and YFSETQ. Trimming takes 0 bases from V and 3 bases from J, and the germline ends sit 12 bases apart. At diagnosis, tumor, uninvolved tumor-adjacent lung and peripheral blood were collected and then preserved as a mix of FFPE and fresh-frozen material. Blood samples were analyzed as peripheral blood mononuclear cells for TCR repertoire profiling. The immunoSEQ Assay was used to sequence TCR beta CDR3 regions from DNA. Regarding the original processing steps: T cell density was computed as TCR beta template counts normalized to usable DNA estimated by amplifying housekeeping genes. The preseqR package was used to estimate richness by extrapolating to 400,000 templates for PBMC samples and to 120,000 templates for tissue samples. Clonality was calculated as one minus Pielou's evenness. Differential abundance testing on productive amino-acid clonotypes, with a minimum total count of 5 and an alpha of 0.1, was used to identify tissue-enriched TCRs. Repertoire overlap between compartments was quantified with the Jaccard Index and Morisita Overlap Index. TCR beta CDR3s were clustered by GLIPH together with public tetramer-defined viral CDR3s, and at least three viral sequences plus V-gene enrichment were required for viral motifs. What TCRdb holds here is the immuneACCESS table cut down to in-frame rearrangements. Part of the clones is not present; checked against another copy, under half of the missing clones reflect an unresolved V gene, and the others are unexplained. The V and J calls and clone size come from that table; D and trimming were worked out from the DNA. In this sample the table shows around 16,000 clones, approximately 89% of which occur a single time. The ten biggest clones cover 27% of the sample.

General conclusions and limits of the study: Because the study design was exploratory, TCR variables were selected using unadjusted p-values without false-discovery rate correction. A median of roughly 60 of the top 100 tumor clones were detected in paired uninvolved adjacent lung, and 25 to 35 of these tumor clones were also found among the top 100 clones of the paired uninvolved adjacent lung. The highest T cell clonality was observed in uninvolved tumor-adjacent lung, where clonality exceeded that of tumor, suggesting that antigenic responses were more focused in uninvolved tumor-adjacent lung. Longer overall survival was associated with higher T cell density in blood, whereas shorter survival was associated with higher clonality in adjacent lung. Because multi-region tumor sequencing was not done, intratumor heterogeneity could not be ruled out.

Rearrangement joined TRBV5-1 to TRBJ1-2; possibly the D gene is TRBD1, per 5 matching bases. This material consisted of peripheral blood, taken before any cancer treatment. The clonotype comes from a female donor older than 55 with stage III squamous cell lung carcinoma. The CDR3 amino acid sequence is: CASSLGEQAYYGYTF. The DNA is TGCGCCAGCAGCTTGGGCGAACAGGCTTACTATGGCTACACCTTC.